The 11 T cell receptor beta chains presented below share a single source sample, sequenced in a study of blood T cell repertoires in COVID-19. The repertoire was sequenced with immunoSEQ multiplex PCR; TCRdb's copy has only in-frame clones and lacks some. The sample carries about 50,000 clones, approximately 85% recorded once. The sample comprised peripheral blood. The source of these receptors is a man in his fifties or sixties with acute or convalescent COVID-19.

The V and J genes are TRBV2 and TRBJ2-7; 7 positions agree with TRBD1. This CDR3 comprises 13 residues. The J segment lost 3 bases and the V segment lost 4 bases, leaving 3 bases of the junction unmatched. Germline-derived CDR1 and CDR2 are SNHLY and FYNNEI. The chain's CDR3 is CASSAGQVYEQYF. The CDR3 coding sequence is TGTGCCAGCAGTGCCGGACAGGTCTACGAGCAGTACTTC.

The V call is TRBV5-1, the J call TRBJ1-6; D may be TRBD1 (5 bases). Trimming shortened V by 8 bases and J by 5 bases, and 14 bases separated the two germline ends. Germline V CDR1 and CDR2: SGHRS, YFSETQ. This CDR3 is built from 14 residues. CDR3 nucleotides: TGCGCCAGTAGCGCGCAGGGTGATAATTCACCCCTCCACTTT. This encodes CASSAQGDNSPLHF.

The V gene is TRBV11-2, the J gene TRBJ2-3, with 12 bases that match TRBD2. Germline CDR1 and CDR2: SGHAT and FQNNGV. V lost 5 bases and J lost 2; bases outside the gene matches: 5. The CDR3 length is 16 residues. CDR3 protein: CASSPGTSGFTDTQYF. For the CDR3, the DNA is TGTGCCAGCAGCCCAGGGACTAGCGGGTTCACAGATACGCAGTATTTT.

This chain links TRBV4-1 with TRBJ2-4, with TRBD2 identical over 10 bases. This CDR3 is 15 amino acids long. Germline lookup yields CDR1 MGHRA and CDR2 YSYEKL. Germline trimming cut 1 base from V and 8 bases from J; bases unmatched to any gene: 5. CDR3 loop: CASSQVPSGRDIQYF. CDR3 bases: TGCGCCAGCAGCCAAGTACCTAGCGGGAGAGACATTCAGTACTTC.

The gene calls are TRBV13 and TRBJ2-3; TRBD2 is a possible D gene (5 bases). From germline, CDR1 is PRHDT and CDR2 FYEKMQ (reference sequence). The CDR3 spans 14 residues. V lost 5 bases and J 4 bases, leaving 13 bases between the germline ends. The CDR3 sequence is CASSTPDGADTQYF. The CDR3 nucleotides read TGTGCCAGCAGCACCCCCGACGGGGCAGATACGCAGTATTTT.

The chain recombines TRBV5-1 with TRBJ1-2; unclear D gene. Trimming pared 0 bases from V and 6 bases from J, leaving 12 bases between. This CDR3 spans 14 amino acids. Germline CDR1 reads SGHRS; CDR2 reads YFSETQ. CDR3 nucleotides: TGCGCCAGCAGCTTGGGGACTGTAGCGGATGGCTACACCTTC. As protein: CASSLGTVADGYTF.

The CDR3 here is CASSYSRGNQPQHF. CDR3 nucleotide sequence: TGTGCCAGCAGTTACTCAAGGGGGAATCAGCCCCAGCATTTT. The rearrangement links TRBV6-6 to TRBJ1-5; TRBD1 might be the D (6 bases). The germline CDR1 and CDR2 sequences are MNHNY and SVGAGI (reference sequence). The V end was cut by 0 bases, the J end by 4 bases, with 7 bases between. The CDR3 contains 14 residues.

The V call is TRBV3-1 (or the pseudogene TRBV3-2), the J call TRBJ2-5; 7 bases align to TRBD2. Germline lookup yields CDR1 LGHDT and CDR2 YNNKEL (reference sequence). With V trimmed by 3 bases and J by 5 bases, 6 bases remained unmatched. There are 14 residues in the CDR3. The CDR3 DNA sequence: TGTGCCAGCAGCCAGCGGGAGCCAGCGGAGACCCAGTACTTC. This translates into CASSQREPAETQYF.

This chain links TRBV28 with TRBJ2-7, with 7 bases aligning to TRBD1. V shed 5 bases, J shed 2 bases, and the junction held 6 bases outside the gene matches. Germline lookup yields CDR1 MDHEN and CDR2 SYDVKM. The CDR3 runs to 14 residues. Written as DNA, the CDR3 is TGTGCCAGCAGTCCGAGGGACAGAGCCTACGAGCAGTACTTC. Encoded protein: CASSPRDRAYEQYF.

V and J are TRBV11-2 and TRBJ2-5, with D possibly being TRBD2 (6 bases). CDR3 length equals 14 residues. The V gene lost 0 bases and the J gene lost 7 bases, with 12 bases spanning the gap. Germline V lookup: CDR1 SGHAT, CDR2 FQNNGV. CDR3 in amino acids: CASSLERGKGTQYF. As DNA, the CDR3 is TGTGCCAGCAGCTTAGAACGGGGGAAGGGGACCCAGTACTTC.

This chain links TRBV5-4 with TRBJ2-3; D gene unclear. Germline CDR1 and CDR2: SGHNT and YYREEE (reference sequence). This CDR3 region has 15 residues. V was clipped by 0 bases and J by 3 bases, with 11 bases between them. CDR3 amino acids: CASSLGPQITDTQYF. Written as DNA, the CDR3 is TGTGCCAGCAGCTTGGGCCCCCAGATAACAGATACGCAGTATTTT.